This T cell receptor (beta chain) appears in the sequencing data of a study of OX40 agonist ivuxolimab in advanced cancers. On the study more broadly: Earlier treatment with anti-PD-1, anti-PD-L1 or anti-CTLA-4 was permitted, and around 43% had received some.

The assay was immunoSEQ multiplex PCR, and TCRdb's table has in-frame clones only and misses some. The data hold under 90,000 clones, with less than 95% observed a single time. V lost 2 bases and J lost 1, with 5 bases in between. CDR3 size: 14 residues. CDR1 MDHEN and CDR2 SYDVKM come from the germline V gene. The source is an adult with an advanced solid tumor such as melanoma, head and neck, liver or kidney cancer. Source: CD4+ or CD8+ T cells sorted from blood, taken in a trial of the OX40 agonist ivuxolimab. The rearrangement links TRBV28 to TRBJ2-2, with a possible D match to TRBD1 (5 bases). The CDR3 DNA reads as TGTGCCAGCAGTTTAAGGGGGAACACCGGGGAGCTGTTTTTT. Translation gives CASSLRGNTGELFF.